These 14 T cell receptor beta chains originate from one sample sequenced in a study of long-term antiretroviral therapy in people with HIV. immunoSEQ v3.0 was run at survey level. Measured with immunoSEQ multiplex PCR; TCRdb has only the in-frame clones, and not every one. The sample records 15,000 to 20,000 clones, roughly 75% being singletons. Sequencing was performed on unsorted PBMCs, taken 1.5 years before starting antiretroviral therapy. These TCRs come from a woman in her forties or fifties with HIV.

The chain carries TRBV27 and TRBJ1-2; D is undetermined. Trimming shortened V by 0 bases and J by 8 bases, and 13 bases separated the two germline ends. The CDR3 totals 14 residues. Per the germline V gene, CDR1 is MNHEY and CDR2 is SMNVEV (reference sequence). As DNA, the CDR3 is TGTGCCAGCAGTTTATCGATCCAGACGGGCGGCTACACCTTC. It yields the protein CASSLSIQTGGYTF.

The rearrangement uses TRBV19 and TRBJ1-5, with D uncertain. V was clipped by 1 base and J by 0 bases, with 7 bases between them. This CDR3 is 15 amino acids long. The germline V gene encodes CDR1 LNHDA and CDR2 SQIVND (reference sequence). CDR3 nucleotides: TGTGCCAGTAGTATAGGACTCTATAGCAATCAGCCCCAGCATTTT. It translates to CASSIGLYSNQPQHF.

In the case of this clone: The sample has other DNA sequences that encode this CDR3 too. This sequence joins TRBV5-6 and TRBJ2-7, with 7 bases that match TRBD1. This CDR3 is built from 13 residues. Germline trimming cut 4 bases from V and 3 bases from J; bases unmatched to any gene: 4. The V gene's germline CDR1 is SGHDT and CDR2 YYEEEE. The CDR3 sequence: CASSPRQGYEQYF. CDR3 nucleotide sequence: TGTGCCAGCAGCCCCAGACAGGGCTACGAGCAGTACTTC.

The rearrangement joins TRBV27 to TRBJ1-1, with 7 nucleotides matching TRBD1. Per the germline V gene, CDR1 is MNHEY and CDR2 is SMNVEV (reference sequence). The ends lost 3 bases at V and 6 bases at J; junction bases unmatched: 4. This CDR3 contains 13 residues. The DNA for the CDR3 is TGTGCCAGCAGTTTTTACAGGGGCCCTGAAGCTTTCTTT. Its translation: CASSFYRGPEAFF.

The rearrangement joins TRBV27 to TRBJ1-2; no definite D call. Trimming shortened V by 5 bases and J by 0 bases, and 7 bases separated the two germline ends. This CDR3 contains 13 residues. Germline values: CDR1 MNHEY, CDR2 SMNVEV (reference sequence). DNA of the CDR3: TGTGCCAGCAGTCCAACAGCTAACTATGGCTACACCTTC. Its protein product is CASSPTANYGYTF.

This clone is termed medium-sized (0.01 to 0.1%). The chain carries TRBV18 and TRBJ1-1; D gene unclear. CDR3 size: 14 residues. Germline V gives CDR1 KGHSH, CDR2 LQKENI. Trimming stripped 4 bases from V and 1 base from J, with 10 bases between. In nucleotides, the CDR3 is TGTGCCAGCTCACGTACTACCGGGAACACTGAAGCTTTCTTT. It translates to CASSRTTGNTEAFF. The full variable domain, its missing parts supplied by reference TRBV18 and TRBJ1-1, is NAGVMQNPRHLVRRRGQEARLRCSPMKGHSHVYWYRQLPEEGLKFMVYLQKENIIDESGMPKERFSAEFPKEGPSILRIQQVVRGDSAAYFCASSRTTGNTEAFFGQGTRLTVV.

The chain combines TRBV5-8 with TRBJ2-1; no clear D. CDR1 is SGHTS, CDR2 YDEGEE, per germline. Trimming pared 2 bases from V and 5 bases from J, leaving 14 bases between. CDR3 length: 15 amino acids. CDR3 coding DNA: TGTGCCAGCAGCTTCAGGCAGAATTCCAACAATGAGCAGTTCTTC. Translation: CASSFRQNSNNEQFF.

The chain uses TRBV29-1 and TRBJ1-1; TRBD1 matches at 9 bases. The trim removed 3 bases at V and 3 bases at J, leaving 17 bases unmatched. The CDR3 covers 18 residues. CDR1 and CDR2 from the germline V gene are SQVTM and ANQGSEA. The CDR3 region is CSVEGIRATGGTDTEAFF. CDR3 nucleotide sequence: TGCAGCGTTGAGGGTATTCGGGCGACAGGGGGGACGGACACTGAAGCTTTCTTT.

Comments on this clone: At one end the junction does not follow the germline gene, possibly because of a read error. The chain has TRBV29-1 and TRBJ2-3; D perhaps matches TRBD1 (6 bases). The CDR3 consists of 13 residues. The V gene's germline CDR1 is SQVTM and CDR2 ANQGSEA. In DNA, the CDR3 is TGCAGCGCTGCGGACAGCCCCACAAATACGCAGTATTTT. It codes for CSAADSPTNTQYF.

The chain carries TRBV5-1 and TRBJ1-6, with TRBD1 as a possible D gene (5 bases). The germline V and J ends were trimmed by 5 bases and 7 bases, with 13 bases remaining between them. The CDR3 contains 14 residues. The germline V gene encodes CDR1 SGHRS and CDR2 YFSETQ. The CDR3 region is CASSRDGSNSPLHF. CDR3 nucleotide sequence: TGCGCCAGCAGTCGGGACGGCTCGAATTCACCCCTCCACTTT. The variable domain in full, with the rest retrieved from reference TRBV5-1 and TRBJ1-6, is KAGVTQTPRYLIKTRGQQVTLSCSPISGHRSVSWYQQTPGQGLQFLFEYFSETQRNKGNFPGRFSGRQFSNSRSEMNVSTLELGDSALYLCASSRDGSNSPLHFGNGTRLTVT.

This clone appeared once. The chain couples TRBV2 to TRBJ2-1; possibly TRBD1 or TRBD2 for D (6 bases each). The CDR3 consists of 13 residues. The germline V gene has CDR1 SNHLY and CDR2 FYNNEI. The V and J ends lost 7 bases and 4 bases respectively, with 11 bases between them. The CDR3 region is CASNGGRYNEQFF. In DNA form, the CDR3 reads TGTGCCAGCAACGGGGGCCGGTACAATGAGCAGTTCTTC.

This clone was picked up a small number of times. Written as DNA, the CDR3 is TGTGCCAGCAGCCCCGGACTAGCGGGGGTAGAGCAGTACGTC. It codes for CASSPGLAGVEQYV. J is TRBJ2-7 and V is TRBV5-5, with 13 bases that match TRBD2. Germline CDR1 reads SGHKS; CDR2 reads YYEKEE (reference sequence). The V segment lost 4 bases and the J segment 7 bases; nucleotides outside the gene matches: 5. This CDR3 has 14 amino acids.

This clone turned up a few times. The CDR3 protein is CASSARTGIGFGRYEQYV. The CDR3 region has the DNA TGTGCCAGCAGCGCCCGGACAGGGATTGGTTTCGGCCGGTACGAGCAGTACGTC. The V call is TRBV7-2, the J call TRBJ2-7; 8 bases map to TRBD1. CDR3 length equals 18 residues. The germline CDR1 and CDR2 sequences are SGHTA and FQGNSA. With V trimmed by 5 bases and J by 4 bases, 19 bases remained unmatched.

In DNA, the CDR3 is TGTGCCAGCAGCTTGACGGGACTAGCGGGCGCCGGAAATACGCAGTATTTT. Protein sequence: CASSLTGLAGAGNTQYF. The chain has TRBV7-2 and TRBJ2-3; TRBD2 agrees at 12 bases. This CDR3 region has 17 residues. Germline V gene sequence: CDR1 SGHTA, CDR2 FQGNSA. V dropped 3 bases and J dropped 7; count of bases not matched to a gene: 11.